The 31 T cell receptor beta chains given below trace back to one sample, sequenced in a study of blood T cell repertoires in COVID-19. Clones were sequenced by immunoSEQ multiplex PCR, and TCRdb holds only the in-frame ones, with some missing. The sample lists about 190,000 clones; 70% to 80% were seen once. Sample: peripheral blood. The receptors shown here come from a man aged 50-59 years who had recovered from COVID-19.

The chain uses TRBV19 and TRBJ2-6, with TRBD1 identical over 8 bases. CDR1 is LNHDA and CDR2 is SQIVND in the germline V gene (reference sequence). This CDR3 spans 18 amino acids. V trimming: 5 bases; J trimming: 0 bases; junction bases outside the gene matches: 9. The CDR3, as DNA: TGTGCCAGTAGTTTCCCCTGGACAGGGAGCTCTGGGGCCAACGTCCTGACTTTC. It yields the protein CASSFPWTGSSGANVLTF.

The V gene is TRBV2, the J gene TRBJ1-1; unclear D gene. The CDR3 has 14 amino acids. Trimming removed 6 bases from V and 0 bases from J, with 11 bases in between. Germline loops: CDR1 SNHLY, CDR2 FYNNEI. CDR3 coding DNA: TGTGCCAGCAGAGGGTGGGGAGTGAACACTGAAGCTTTCTTT. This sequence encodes CASRGWGVNTEAFF. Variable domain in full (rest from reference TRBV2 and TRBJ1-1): EPEVTQTPSHQVTQMGQEVILRCVPISNHLYFYWYRQILGQKVEFLVSFYNNEISEKSEIFDDQFSVERPDGSNFTLKIRSTKLEDSAMYFCASRGWGVNTEAFFGQGTRLTVV.

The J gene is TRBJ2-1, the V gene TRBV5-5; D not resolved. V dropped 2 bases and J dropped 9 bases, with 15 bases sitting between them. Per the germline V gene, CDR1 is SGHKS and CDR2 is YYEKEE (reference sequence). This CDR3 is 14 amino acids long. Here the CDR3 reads CASSFPGTPIEQFF. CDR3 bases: TGTGCCAGCAGCTTCCCAGGCACCCCCATTGAGCAGTTCTTC. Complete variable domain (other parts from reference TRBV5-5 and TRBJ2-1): DAGVTQSPTHLIKTRGQQVTLRCSPISGHKSVSWYQQVLGQGPQFIFQYYEKEERGRGNFPDRFSARQFPNYSSELNVNALLLGDSALYLCASSFPGTPIEQFFGPGTRLTVL.

CDR3 protein: CASSIGTQNSYEQYF. As DNA, the CDR3 is TGTGCCAGTAGTATCGGGACTCAAAACTCCTACGAGCAGTACTTC. This chain joins TRBV19 and TRBJ2-7; weak D call: TRBD2 (6 bases). This CDR3 comprises 15 residues. Germline V gene lookup returns CDR1 LNHDA and CDR2 SQIVND (reference sequence). Between the trimmed V and J ends, which lost 3 bases and 0 bases, there was a span of 12 bases.

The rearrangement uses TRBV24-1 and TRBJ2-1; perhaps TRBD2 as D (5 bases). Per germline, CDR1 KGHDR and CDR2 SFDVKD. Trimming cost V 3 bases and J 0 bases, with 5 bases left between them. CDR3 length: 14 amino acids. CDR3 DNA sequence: TGTGCCACCAGTGATGGAGGCTCCTACAATGAGCAGTTCTTC. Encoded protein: CATSDGGSYNEQFF.

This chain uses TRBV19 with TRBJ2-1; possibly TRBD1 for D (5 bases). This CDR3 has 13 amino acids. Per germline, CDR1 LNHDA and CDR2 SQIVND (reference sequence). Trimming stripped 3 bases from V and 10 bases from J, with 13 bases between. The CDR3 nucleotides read TGTGCCAGTAGTATGACAGCCCTTGGGGAGCAGTTCTTC. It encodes CASSMTALGEQFF.

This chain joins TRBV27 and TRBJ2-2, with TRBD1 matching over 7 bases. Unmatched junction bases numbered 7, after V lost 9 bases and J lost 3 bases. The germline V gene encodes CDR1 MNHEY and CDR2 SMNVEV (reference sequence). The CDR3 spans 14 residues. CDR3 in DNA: TGTGCCAGATCGACAGGGCAGGACACCGGGGAGCTGTTTTTT. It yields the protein CARSTGQDTGELFF.

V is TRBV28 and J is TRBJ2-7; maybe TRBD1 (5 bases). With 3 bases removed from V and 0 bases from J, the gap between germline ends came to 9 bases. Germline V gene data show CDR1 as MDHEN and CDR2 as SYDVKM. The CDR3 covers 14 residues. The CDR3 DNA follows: TGTGCCAGCAGTTTGTTACAGGACTCCTACGAGCAGTACTTC. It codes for CASSLLQDSYEQYF.

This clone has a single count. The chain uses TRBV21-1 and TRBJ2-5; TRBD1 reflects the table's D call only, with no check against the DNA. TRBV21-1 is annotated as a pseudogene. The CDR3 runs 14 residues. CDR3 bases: TGTGCCAGCAGCAAAGAGACAGGTAAAGAGACCCAGTACTTC. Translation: CASSKETGKETQYF.

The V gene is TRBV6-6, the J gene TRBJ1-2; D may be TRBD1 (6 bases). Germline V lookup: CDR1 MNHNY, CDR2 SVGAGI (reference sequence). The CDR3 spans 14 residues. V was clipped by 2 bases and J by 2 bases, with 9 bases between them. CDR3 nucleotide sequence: TGTGCCAGCAGTTACCCTACAGGGAACTATGGCTACACCTTC. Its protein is CASSYPTGNYGYTF.

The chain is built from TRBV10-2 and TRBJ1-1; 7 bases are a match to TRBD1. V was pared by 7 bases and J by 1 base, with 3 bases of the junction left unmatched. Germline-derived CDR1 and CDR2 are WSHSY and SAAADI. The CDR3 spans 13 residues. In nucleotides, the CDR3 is TGCGCCAGCACAGGGGGGCGGAACACTGAAGCTTTCTTT. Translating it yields CASTGGRNTEAFF.

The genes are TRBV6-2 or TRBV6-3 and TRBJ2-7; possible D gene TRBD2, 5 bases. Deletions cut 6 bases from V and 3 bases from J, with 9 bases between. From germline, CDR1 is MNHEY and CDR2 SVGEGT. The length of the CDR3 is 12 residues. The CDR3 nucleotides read TGTGCCAGCAGCGGCGGAGGCTACGAGCAGTACTTC. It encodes CASSGGGYEQYF.

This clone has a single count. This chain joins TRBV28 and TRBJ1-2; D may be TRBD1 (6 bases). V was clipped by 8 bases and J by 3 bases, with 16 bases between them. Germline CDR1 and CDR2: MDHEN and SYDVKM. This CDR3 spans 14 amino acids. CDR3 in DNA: TGTGCCAGCCAGGGGCACATCGGTGACTATGGCTACACCTTC. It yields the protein CASQGHIGDYGYTF.

The CDR3 loop reads CASSQRGTSRTGELFF. The CDR3 nucleotides read TGCGCCAGCAGCCAGAGGGGGACTAGTCGGACCGGGGAGCTGTTTTTT. The chain links TRBV4-1 to TRBJ2-2, with 8 bases identical to TRBD2. The CDR3 runs to 16 residues. The germline gives CDR1 MGHRA, CDR2 YSYEKL. Trimming at V came to 3 bases and at J to 5 bases, leaving 8 bases not matched to a gene.

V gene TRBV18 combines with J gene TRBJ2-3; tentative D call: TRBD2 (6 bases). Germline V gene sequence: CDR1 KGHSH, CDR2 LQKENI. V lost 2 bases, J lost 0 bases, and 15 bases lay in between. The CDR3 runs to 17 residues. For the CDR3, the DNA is TGTGCCAGCTCACCAGATTTAGCGGCAACTAGCACAGATACGCAGTATTTT. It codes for CASSPDLAATSTDTQYF.

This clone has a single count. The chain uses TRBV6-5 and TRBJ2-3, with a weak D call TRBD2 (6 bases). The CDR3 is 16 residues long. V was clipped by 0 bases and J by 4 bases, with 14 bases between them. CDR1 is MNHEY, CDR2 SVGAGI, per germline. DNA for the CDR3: TGTGCCAGCAGTTACTCTTACGGGCGCGGGGCAGATACGCAGTATTTT. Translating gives CASSYSYGRGADTQYF.

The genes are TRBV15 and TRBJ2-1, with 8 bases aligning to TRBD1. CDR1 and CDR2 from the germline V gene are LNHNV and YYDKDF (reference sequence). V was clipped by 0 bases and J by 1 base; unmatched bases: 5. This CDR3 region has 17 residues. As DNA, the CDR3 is TGTGCCACCAGCAGAGATAAAACAGGGGGGTCCTACAATGAGCAGTTCTTC. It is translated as CATSRDKTGGSYNEQFF.

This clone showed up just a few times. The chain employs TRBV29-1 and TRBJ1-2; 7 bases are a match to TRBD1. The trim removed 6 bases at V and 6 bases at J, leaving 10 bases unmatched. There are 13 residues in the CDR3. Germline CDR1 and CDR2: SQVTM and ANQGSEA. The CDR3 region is CSVRTGQNHGYTF. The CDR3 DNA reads TGCAGCGTCCGGACAGGACAGAATCATGGCTACACCTTC.

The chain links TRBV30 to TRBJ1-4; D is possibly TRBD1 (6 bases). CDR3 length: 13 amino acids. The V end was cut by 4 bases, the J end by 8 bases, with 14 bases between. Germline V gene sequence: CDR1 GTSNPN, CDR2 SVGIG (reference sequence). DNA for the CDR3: TGTGCCTGGACAACAGGGATGTCCGAAAAACTGTTTTTT. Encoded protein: CAWTTGMSEKLFF.

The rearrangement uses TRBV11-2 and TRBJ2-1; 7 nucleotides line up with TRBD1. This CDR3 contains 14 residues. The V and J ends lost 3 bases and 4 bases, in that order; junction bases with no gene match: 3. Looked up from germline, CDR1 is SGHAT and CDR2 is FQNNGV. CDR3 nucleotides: TGTGCCAGCAGCTTGGGGACAGTATACAATGAGCAGTTCTTC. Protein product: CASSLGTVYNEQFF.

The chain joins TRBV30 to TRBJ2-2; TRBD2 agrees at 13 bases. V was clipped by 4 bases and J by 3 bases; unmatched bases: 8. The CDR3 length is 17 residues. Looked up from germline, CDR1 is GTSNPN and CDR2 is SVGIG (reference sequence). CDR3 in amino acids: CAWTGTSGKGDTGELFF. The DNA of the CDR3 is TGTGCCTGGACCGGGACTAGCGGGAAGGGGGACACCGGGGAGCTGTTTTTT.

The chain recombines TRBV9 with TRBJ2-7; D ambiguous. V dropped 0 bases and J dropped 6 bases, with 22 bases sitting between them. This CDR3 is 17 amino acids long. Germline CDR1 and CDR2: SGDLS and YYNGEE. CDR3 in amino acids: CASSVVMRPEMTGEQYF. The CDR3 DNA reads TGTGCCAGCAGCGTAGTAATGAGGCCAGAGATGACGGGCGAGCAGTACTTC. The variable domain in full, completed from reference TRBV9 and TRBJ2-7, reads DSGVTQTPKHLITATGQRVTLRCSPRSGDLSVYWYQQSLDQGLQFLIQYYNGEERAKGNILERFSAQQFPDLHSELNLSSLELGDSALYFCASSVVMRPEMTGEQYFGPGTRLTVT.

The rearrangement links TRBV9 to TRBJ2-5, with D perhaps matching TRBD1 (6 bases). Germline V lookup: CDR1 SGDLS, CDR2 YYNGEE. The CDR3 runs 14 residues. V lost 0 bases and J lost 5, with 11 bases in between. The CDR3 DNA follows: TGTGCCAGCAGCGTAGCAGGGGTTGAGGAGACCCAGTACTTC. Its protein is CASSVAGVEETQYF.

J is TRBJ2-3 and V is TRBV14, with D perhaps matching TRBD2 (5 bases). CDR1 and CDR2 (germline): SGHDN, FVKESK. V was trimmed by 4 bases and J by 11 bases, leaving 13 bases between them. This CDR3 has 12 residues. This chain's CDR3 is CASSPYSAEQYF. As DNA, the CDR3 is TGTGCCAGCAGCCCTTATAGCGCGGAGCAGTATTTT.

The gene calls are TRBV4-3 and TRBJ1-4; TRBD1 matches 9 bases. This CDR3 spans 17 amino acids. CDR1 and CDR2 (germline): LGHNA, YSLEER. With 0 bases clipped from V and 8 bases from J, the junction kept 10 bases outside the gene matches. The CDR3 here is CASSQDTPGQGGEKLFF. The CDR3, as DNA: TGCGCCAGCAGCCAAGATACGCCGGGACAGGGAGGGGAAAAACTGTTTTTT.

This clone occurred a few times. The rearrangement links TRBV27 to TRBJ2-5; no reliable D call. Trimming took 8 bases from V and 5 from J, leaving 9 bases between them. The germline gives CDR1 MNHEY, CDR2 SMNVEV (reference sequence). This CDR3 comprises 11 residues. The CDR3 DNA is TGTGCCAGCGGCCGCTTGGAGACCCAGTACTTC. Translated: CASGRLETQYF.

The CDR3 nucleotides are TGTGCCAGCAGGCAGGACAACTCCTACGAGCAGTACTTC. Protein sequence: CASRQDNSYEQYF. V is TRBV12-3 or TRBV12-4 and J is TRBJ2-7; D may be TRBD1 (5 bases). The V end lost 6 bases, the J end lost 0 bases, and 9 bases lay between the germline ends. This CDR3 spans 13 amino acids.

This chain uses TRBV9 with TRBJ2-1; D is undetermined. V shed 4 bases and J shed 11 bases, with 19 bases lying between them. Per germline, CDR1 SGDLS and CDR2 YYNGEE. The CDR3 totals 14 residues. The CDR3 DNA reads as TGTGCCAGCAGCTCCCGGTTCGAACGTGAGAAGCAGTTCTTC. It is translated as CASSSRFEREKQFF.

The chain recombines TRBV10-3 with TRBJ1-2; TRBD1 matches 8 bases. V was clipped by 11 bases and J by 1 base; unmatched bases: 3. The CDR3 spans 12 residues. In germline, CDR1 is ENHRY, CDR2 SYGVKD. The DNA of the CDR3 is TGTGCCGTGGGACAGGATAACTATGGCTACACCTTC. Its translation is CAVGQDNYGYTF.

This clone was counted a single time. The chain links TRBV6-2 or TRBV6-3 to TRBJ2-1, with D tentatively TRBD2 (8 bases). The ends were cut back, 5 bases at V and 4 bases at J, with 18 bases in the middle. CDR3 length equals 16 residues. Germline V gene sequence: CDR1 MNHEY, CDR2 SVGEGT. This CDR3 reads CASSQGGGRSYNEQFF. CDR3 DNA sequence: TGTGCCAGCAGTCAGGGGGGCGGGAGGTCGTACAATGAGCAGTTCTTC.

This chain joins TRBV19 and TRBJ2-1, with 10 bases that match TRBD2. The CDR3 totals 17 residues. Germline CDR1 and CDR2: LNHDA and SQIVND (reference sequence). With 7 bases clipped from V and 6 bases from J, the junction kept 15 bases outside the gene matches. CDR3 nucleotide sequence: TGTGCCAGTACCCCCCGTTTACTAGTAGCGGGAGGCAATGAGCAGTTCTTC. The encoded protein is CASTPRLLVAGGNEQFF.